These 8 T cell receptor beta chains were all obtained from the same sample, sequenced in a study of cytomegalovirus exposure and HLA in healthy donors. The PCR contained 60 Vbeta and 13 Jbeta primers. Assay: immunoSEQ multiplex PCR; the TCRdb copy retains only in-frame clones and omits some. The sample consists of 200,000 to 250,000 clones, about 83% of them appearing once. Sequenced input: PBMCs. The receptors come from a man aged 35 to 55 in good health and CMV-seronegative.

This clone has more than one count but fewer than ten. The V and J genes are TRBV9 and TRBJ1-1; TRBD1 might be the D (6 bases). Per germline, CDR1 SGDLS and CDR2 YYNGEE. Trimming shortened V by 0 bases and J by 4 bases, and 10 bases separated the two germline ends. This CDR3 is built from 14 residues. CDR3 sequence (DNA): TGTGCCAGCAGCGTAGGAGACAGGACCACTGAAGCTTTCTTT. As protein: CASSVGDRTTEAFF.

The chain recombines TRBV7-8 with TRBJ1-6, with TRBD1 matching over 7 bases. The V gene's germline CDR1 is SGHVS and CDR2 FQNEAQ. V gave up 5 bases and J gave up 6 bases; unmatched junction bases: 7. The CDR3 is 15 amino acids. The CDR3 reads CASSKGTVVNSPLHF. The CDR3 DNA reads TGTGCCAGCAGCAAAGGGACAGTGGTTAATTCACCCCTCCACTTT.

This chain connects TRBV6-1 to TRBJ1-1; a weak D match, TRBD1 (5 bases). CDR3 length equals 13 residues. Germline CDR1 and CDR2: MNHNS and SASEGT. The V gene lost 8 bases and the J gene lost 0 bases, with 10 bases spanning the gap. The CDR3 spells CASYQQVNTEAFF. CDR3 bases: TGTGCCAGCTACCAACAGGTGAACACTGAAGCTTTCTTT.

CDR3 residues: CASSKRAGTGGSYEQYF. In nucleotides, the CDR3 is TGTGCCAGTAGTAAGCGGGCCGGGACAGGGGGTTCCTACGAGCAGTACTTC. The chain has TRBV19 and TRBJ2-7; TRBD1 agrees at 11 bases. The CDR3 runs 17 residues. CDR1 and CDR2 (germline): LNHDA, SQIVND (reference sequence). J lost 1 base, V lost 4 bases, and 9 bases had no gene match.

This clone turned up a few times. Here the CDR3 reads CATSGQGYEQYF. The DNA of the CDR3 is TGTGCCACCAGCGGACAGGGTTACGAGCAGTACTTC. The chain has TRBV15 and TRBJ2-7, with 8 bases that match TRBD1. The germline V gene encodes CDR1 LNHNV and CDR2 YYDKDF (reference sequence). The CDR3 length is 12 residues. Germline trimming cut 5 bases from V and 4 bases from J; bases unmatched to any gene: 1. Full variable domain (outside the CDR3, taken from reference TRBV15 and TRBJ2-7): DAMVIQNPRYQVTQFGKPVTLSCSQTLNHNVMYWYQQKSSQAPKLLFHYYDKDFNNEADTPDNFQSRRPNTSFCFLDIRSPGLGDTAMYLCATSGQGYEQYFGPGTRLTVT.

V usage is TRBV7-9 and J usage is TRBJ2-1; D gene uncertain. V was shortened by 2 bases and J by 9 bases, with 14 bases between the two germline ends. This CDR3 contains 14 residues. Germline CDR1 is SEHNR and CDR2 is FQNEAQ (reference sequence). The CDR3 nucleotides read TGTGCCAGCAGCTTATCCGGCTTGTCGGGTGAGCAGTTCTTC. Protein sequence: CASSLSGLSGEQFF.

The chain uses TRBV6-4 and TRBJ2-3; 7 nucleotides match TRBD1. CDR1 is MRHNA, CDR2 SNTAGT, per germline. J was trimmed by 3 bases and V by 0 bases; bases with no gene match: 0. This CDR3 is 14 amino acids long. This CDR3 reads CASSDSGQTDTQYF. As DNA, the CDR3 is TGTGCCAGCAGTGACTCGGGACAGACAGATACGCAGTATTTT.

The chain links TRBV7-3 to TRBJ2-3; D gene ambiguous. Germline CDR1 reads SGHTA; CDR2 reads FQGTGA. The CDR3 has 15 residues. V was clipped by 2 bases and J by 2 bases, with 11 bases between them. The DNA of the CDR3 is TGTGCCAGCAGCTTAGACACTGGATTCACAGATACGCAGTATTTT. Translation gives CASSLDTGFTDTQYF.